The text below deals with one T cell receptor (beta chain). This sample stems from a study of T-cell memory formation after mild COVID-19. The trim removed 1 base at V and 5 bases at J, leaving 5 bases unmatched. Germline lookup yields CDR1 KGHSH and CDR2 LQKENI. The CDR3 runs to 15 residues. TCRdb independently ran MiXCR on the 5' RACE reads; one entry per CDR3 protein. The table includes roughly 300,000 distinct CDR3 sequences, roughly 8% detected once. J is TRBJ2-1 and V is TRBV18; 7 bases line up with TRBD2. Sequencing used PBMCs or a T cell subset sorted from them (not recorded which). This clonotype was sampled from a man aged 18 to 35 who had mild COVID-19 (a few samples of this study predate the infection). Cell type and time point are not known. In DNA, the CDR3 is TGTGCCAGCTCACCACGGGGGGGATTAAACAATGAGCAGTTCTTC. Its protein product is CASSPRGGLNNEQFF.